This T cell receptor beta chain was captured in a study of CD8 T cells in Susac syndrome. Reverse transcription of about 0.5 to 1 ug RNA was carried out with random hexamers. Via MiXCR, TCRdb re-called the immunoSEQ multiplex PCR reads, giving one row per CDR3 protein. Here the sample spans 70,000 or so distinct CDR3 sequences, about 95% being singletons. The CDR3 runs to 14 residues. Deletions cut 2 bases from V and 9 bases from J, with 11 bases between. The germline gives CDR1 MNHEY, CDR2 SVGAGI. The V and J genes are TRBV6-5 and TRBJ1-6, with D maybe TRBD1 (5 bases). The specimen was CD8+ T cells from PBMCs. The sequence derives from a human donor with multiple sclerosis. CDR3 in amino acids: CASSYGQGTSPLHF. In DNA form, the CDR3 reads TGTGCCAGCAGTTACGGCCAGGGCACTTCACCCCTCCACTTT.